This is a list of T cell receptor beta chains from one sample in a study of cytotoxic CD8 clonotypes in ibrutinib-treated CLL. The table came from immunoSEQ multiplex PCR; TCRdb's copy has only in-frame clones and leaves some out. Of some 76,000 clones listed, around four fifths were seen once; the top ten hold about 38%. The sequencing here drew on PBMCs, taken after 24 months of ibrutinib treatment. All receptors derive from a human donor with chronic lymphocytic leukemia. CDR3s include the opening cysteine and the closing phenylalanine or tryptophan. Fields, in order: V gene, clone size, J gene, D gene, CDR3 length, CDR3 DNA, CDR3 protein. D genes are given only for firm matches. Clone sizes are given selectively: once, few, many, or a class where the clone is expanded.

v_gene: TRBV29-1
abundance: .
j_gene: TRBJ2-3
d_gene: TRBD2
len: 16
CDR3nt: TGCAGCGTTGGGGCCGGACTAGCGGGGAGCACAGATACGCAGTATTTT
CDR3aa: CSVGAGLAGSTDTQYF

v_gene: TRBV5-1
abundance: .
j_gene: TRBJ1-1
d_gene: .
len: 14
CDR3nt: TGCGCCAGCAGCTTGGATGGGGTGGGCACTGAAGCTTTCTTT
CDR3aa: CASSLDGVGTEAFF

v_gene: TRBV11-2
abundance: .
j_gene: TRBJ2-3
d_gene: .
len: 13
CDR3nt: TGTGCCAGCAGCCTACTAAGGGTAAATACGCAGTATTTT
CDR3aa: CASSLLRVNTQYF

v_gene: TRBV7-6
abundance: .
j_gene: TRBJ2-2
d_gene: .
len: 13
CDR3nt: TGTGCCAGCAGCCGTCAGCACACCGGGGAGCTGTTTTTT
CDR3aa: CASSRQHTGELFF

v_gene: TRBV5-1
abundance: .
j_gene: TRBJ2-2
d_gene: .
len: 13
CDR3nt: TGCGCCAGCAGCTTGGAGCCCGGGAGGGAGCTGTTTTTT
CDR3aa: CASSLEPGRELFF

v_gene: TRBV4-1
abundance: once
j_gene: TRBJ2-1
d_gene: TRBD2
len: 19
CDR3nt: TGCGCCAGCAGCCAAGAGCCCCGCCGTGGACTAGCGGACGACAATGAGCAGTTCTTC
CDR3aa: CASSQEPRRGLADDNEQFF

v_gene: TRBV20-1
abundance: .
j_gene: TRBJ1-4
d_gene: .
len: 10
CDR3nt: TGCAGTGCTGGACCCGAAAAACTGTTTTTT
CDR3aa: CSAGPEKLFF

v_gene: TRBV5-5
abundance: .
j_gene: TRBJ2-7
d_gene: .
len: 13
CDR3nt: TGTGCCAGCAGCTTGTTCTCTTCATACGAGCAGTACTTC
CDR3aa: CASSLFSSYEQYF

v_gene: TRBV27
abundance: few
j_gene: TRBJ1-4
d_gene: .
len: 16
CDR3nt: TGTGCCAGCAGTTCCCTGACCACTTCAACTAATGAAAAACTGTTTTTT
CDR3aa: CASSSLTTSTNEKLFF

v_gene: TRBV5-1
abundance: once
j_gene: TRBJ2-4
d_gene: TRBD1
len: 15
CDR3nt: TGCGCCAGCAGCTTGGCCACAGGGGGCAGGGACATTCAGTACTTC
CDR3aa: CASSLATGGRDIQYF

v_gene: TRBV11-1
abundance: .
j_gene: TRBJ2-7
d_gene: .
len: 15
CDR3nt: TGTGCCAGCAGCTTAGAGGGTGGTCTCTCCTACGAGCAGTACTTC
CDR3aa: CASSLEGGLSYEQYF

v_gene: TRBV28
abundance: once
j_gene: TRBJ2-4
d_gene: .
len: 16
CDR3nt: TGTGCCAGCAGTTCTCAGGGGTCCGAGGCCAAAAACATTCAGTACTTC
CDR3aa: CASSSQGSEAKNIQYF